A single sample is the source of the 20 T cell receptor beta chains below, sequenced in a study of OX40 agonist ivuxolimab in advanced cancers. The protocol was immunoSEQ multiplex PCR, while the TCRdb copy is restricted to in-frame clones and leaves out a portion. The sample contains about 73,000 clones, approximately 86% of which appear only once. Sequenced material: CD4+ or CD8+ T cells sorted from blood, taken in a trial of the OX40 agonist ivuxolimab. The receptors stem from an adult with an advanced solid tumor such as melanoma, head and neck, liver or kidney cancer.

In its sample, this clone was seen once. The rearrangement uses TRBV15 and TRBJ2-6; D might be TRBD1 (6 bases). CDR1 is LNHNV and CDR2 is YYDKDF in the germline V gene (reference sequence). This CDR3 has 17 amino acids. The V end was cut by 2 bases, the J end by 4 bases, with 15 bases between. CDR3 protein: CATSRKNRVDGANVLTF. The CDR3 coding sequence is TGTGCCACCAGCAGAAAAAACAGGGTGGACGGGGCCAACGTCCTGACTTTC.

The CDR3 DNA reads as TGTGCCAGCAGTTCCTCCGACGGAAACACCATATATTTT. It is translated as CASSSSDGNTIYF. The gene calls are TRBV28 and TRBJ1-3; D ambiguous. Trimming took off 4 bases at V and 4 bases at J, with 8 bases between the two ends. The CDR3 loop spans 13 amino acids. Germline V lookup: CDR1 MDHEN, CDR2 SYDVKM.

This clone has a single count. The gene calls are TRBV19 and TRBJ2-3; 8 nucleotides line up with TRBD2. J gave up 2 bases and V 3 bases, and 1 base lay outside the gene matches. Germline V gives CDR1 LNHDA, CDR2 SQIVND (reference sequence). The CDR3 has 14 amino acids. The CDR3 bases are TGTGCCAGTAGTATCGGGGGGGTCACAGATACGCAGTATTTT. Encoded protein: CASSIGGVTDTQYF.

The chain combines TRBV6-1 with TRBJ2-4; TRBD2 aligns across 8 bases. The CDR3 extends over 14 amino acids. Germline-derived CDR1 and CDR2 are MNHNS and SASEGT. The trim removed 4 bases at V and 1 base at J, leaving 0 bases unmatched. The CDR3 coding sequence is TGTGCCAGCAGTGGCGGGGGGGCCAAAAACATTCAGTACTTC. Residues: CASSGGGAKNIQYF.

The chain couples TRBV15 to TRBJ1-4, with D perhaps matching TRBD1 (5 bases). The germline V gene encodes CDR1 LNHNV and CDR2 YYDKDF (reference sequence). The ends were cut back, 1 base at V and 6 bases at J, with 9 bases in the middle. The CDR3 contains 14 residues. The DNA for the CDR3 is TGTGCCACCAGCAGAGGCCAGGGCTATGAAAAACTGTTTTTT. Translation: CATSRGQGYEKLFF.

The chain combines TRBV11-2 with TRBJ2-7; D gene uncertain. The ends were cut back, 0 bases at V and 0 bases at J, with 12 bases in the middle. The CDR3 loop spans 16 amino acids. Germline V lookup: CDR1 SGHAT, CDR2 FQNNGV. Written as DNA, the CDR3 is TGTGCCAGCAGCTTAGATCGTAGGCGGAGCTCCTACGAGCAGTACTTC. This sequence encodes CASSLDRRRSSYEQYF.

V and J are TRBV6-5 and TRBJ1-5; D is undetermined. This CDR3 has 11 amino acids. The germline CDR1 and CDR2 sequences are MNHEY and SVGAGI. Trimming removed 5 bases from V and 5 bases from J, with 4 bases in between. In DNA form, the CDR3 reads TGTGCCAGCAGTAGGGATCAGCCCCAGCATTTT. Protein product: CASSRDQPQHF.

V is TRBV6-5 and J is TRBJ2-7; D call uncertain. The CDR3 contains 14 residues. In germline, CDR1 is MNHEY, CDR2 SVGAGI. The germline V and J ends were trimmed by 4 bases and 3 bases, with 13 bases remaining between them. The CDR3 nucleotides are TGTGCCAGCAGTTCCCTGAGCCGCGGCTACGAGCAGTACTTC. The encoded protein is CASSSLSRGYEQYF.

The chain links TRBV4-1 to TRBJ2-1; D possibly uses TRBD1 or TRBD2 (5 bases each). Trimming removed 6 bases from V and 5 bases from J, with 17 bases in between. This CDR3 spans 15 amino acids. From germline, CDR1 is MGHRA and CDR2 YSYEKL. CDR3: CASSLGERWNNEQFF. The DNA of the CDR3 is TGCGCCAGCAGTCTGGGGGAAAGATGGAACAATGAGCAGTTCTTC.

This chain connects TRBV28 to TRBJ2-7, with 7 bases that match TRBD1. Germline V gene sequence: CDR1 MDHEN, CDR2 SYDVKM. With V trimmed by 2 bases and J by 0 bases, 7 bases remained unmatched. This CDR3 contains 16 residues. The CDR3 coding sequence is TGTGCCAGCAGTTTAGAACGGGACAGTACCTCCTACGAGCAGTACTTC. Residues: CASSLERDSTSYEQYF.

This sequence joins TRBV11-2 and TRBJ2-7; a possible D gene is TRBD1 (5 bases). The CDR3 loop spans 15 amino acids. V gave up 3 bases and J gave up 6 bases, with 18 bases separating them. Germline V lookup: CDR1 SGHAT, CDR2 FQNNGV. CDR3 amino acids: CASSLGPGILSEQYF. The CDR3 nucleotides read TGTGCCAGCAGCTTGGGCCCAGGGATCCTAAGCGAGCAGTACTTC.

This clone occurred once. The V and J genes are TRBV9 and TRBJ1-2; no firm D call. The CDR3 length is 14 residues. Trimming left V 3 bases short and J 8 bases short, with 17 bases between. The germline gives CDR1 SGDLS, CDR2 YYNGEE. This CDR3 is CASSAPNLRSGYTF. Here the CDR3 DNA reads TGTGCCAGCAGCGCGCCCAATCTGAGGTCGGGCTACACCTTC.

This clone was observed a single time. V usage is TRBV5-4 and J usage is TRBJ1-4; no clear D gene. The CDR3 runs to 12 residues. With 4 bases removed from V and 8 bases from J, the gap between germline ends came to 9 bases. Germline loops: CDR1 SGHNT, CDR2 YYREEE (reference sequence). CDR3 sequence: CASSVDGEKLFF. Here the CDR3 DNA reads TGTGCCAGCAGCGTGGATGGGGAAAAACTGTTTTTT.

This clone appeared a single time. The chain combines TRBV7-9 with TRBJ2-3, with unresolved D. V gave up 0 bases and J gave up 2 bases, with 12 bases separating them. The CDR3 has 16 residues. Germline assignment: CDR1 SEHNR and CDR2 FQNEAQ (reference sequence). CDR3 nucleotides: TGTGCCAGCAGCTTAGCCGCCTGGGATAACACAGATACGCAGTATTTT. Amino acids: CASSLAAWDNTDTQYF.

The J gene is TRBJ1-5, the V gene TRBV2; D unclear. This CDR3 has 16 residues. Germline CDR1 SNHLY, CDR2 FYNNEI. V shed 5 bases and J shed 1 base, with 15 bases lying between them. CDR3 sequence reads: CASSYDSPGSNQPQHF. CDR3 DNA: TGTGCCAGCAGTTACGACTCCCCGGGGAGCAATCAGCCCCAGCATTTT.

V usage is TRBV30 and J usage is TRBJ2-7; 9 bases fit TRBD1. Germline CDR1 and CDR2: GTSNPN and SVGIG (reference sequence). V was clipped by 5 bases and J by 3 bases; unmatched bases: 11. The CDR3 extends over 15 amino acids. The CDR3 protein is CAWGNLQGANYEQYF. Here the CDR3 DNA reads TGTGCCTGGGGGAACCTACAGGGGGCGAACTACGAGCAGTACTTC.

The V and J genes are TRBV6-5 and TRBJ1-5, with D uncertain. From germline, CDR1 is MNHEY and CDR2 SVGAGI. This CDR3 spans 14 amino acids. Trimming took 2 bases from V and 11 from J, leaving 16 bases between them. The DNA for the CDR3 is TGTGCCAGCAGTTACAGTCCCCAGAGTTCAGCCCAGCATTTT. Its protein product is CASSYSPQSSAQHF.

The genes are TRBV11-2 and TRBJ2-1; D is ambiguous. This CDR3 is built from 14 residues. Trimming left V 1 base short and J 1 base short, with 5 bases between. Per germline, CDR1 SGHAT and CDR2 FQNNGV. The CDR3, as DNA: TGTGCCAGCAGCTTAGGGCCGTCCTACAATGAGCAGTTCTTC. This encodes CASSLGPSYNEQFF.

V gene TRBV7-2 combines with J gene TRBJ1-4; the D is unclear. V lost 4 bases, J lost 6 bases, and 12 bases lay in between. The CDR3 consists of 14 residues. The germline V gene has CDR1 SGHTA and CDR2 FQGNSA. CDR3 nucleotides: TGTGCCAGCAGCTCGTACGGAGGTCATGAAAAACTGTTTTTT. This gives the protein CASSSYGGHEKLFF.

This chain connects TRBV7-8 to TRBJ1-5, with D maybe TRBD1 (5 bases). V was cut by 6 bases and J by 3 bases, with 15 bases left in between. The CDR3 spans 15 residues. Germline V gene data show CDR1 as SGHVS and CDR2 as FQNEAQ. DNA for the CDR3: TGTGCCAGCAGTTCTATCGGGGGGATCAATCAGCCCCAGCATTTT. It translates to CASSSIGGINQPQHF. Using reference TRBV7-8 and TRBJ1-5 for the parts outside the CDR3, the full variable domain is GAGVSQSPRYKVAKRGQDVALRCDPISGHVSLFWYQQALGQGPEFLTYFQNEAQLDKSGLPSDRFFAERPEGSVSTLKIQRTQQEDSAVYLCASSSIGGINQPQHFGDGTRLSIL.